Given below is one T cell receptor beta chain in context. This record belongs to a study of T cell changes during pregnancy in multiple sclerosis. Germline V gene lookup returns CDR1 LNHDA and CDR2 SQIVND (reference sequence). V lost 1 base to trimming and J lost 2 bases, with 14 bases between them. The CDR3 has 16 amino acids. Assay used: immunoSEQ multiplex PCR; TCRdb lists only in-frame clones, some missing. The sample has around 26,000 clones; under 90% are singletons. The V and J genes are TRBV19 and TRBJ1-1; D is unclear. Sample: CD4+ T cells from peripheral blood mononuclear cells, taken in the first trimester of pregnancy. This sequence was found in a female donor in good health, enrolled as a control in a pregnancy study. The CDR3 coding sequence is TGTGCCAGTAGTATAGCTACTCGGGGTAGAAACACTGAAGCTTTCTTT. Its protein is CASSIATRGRNTEAFF.